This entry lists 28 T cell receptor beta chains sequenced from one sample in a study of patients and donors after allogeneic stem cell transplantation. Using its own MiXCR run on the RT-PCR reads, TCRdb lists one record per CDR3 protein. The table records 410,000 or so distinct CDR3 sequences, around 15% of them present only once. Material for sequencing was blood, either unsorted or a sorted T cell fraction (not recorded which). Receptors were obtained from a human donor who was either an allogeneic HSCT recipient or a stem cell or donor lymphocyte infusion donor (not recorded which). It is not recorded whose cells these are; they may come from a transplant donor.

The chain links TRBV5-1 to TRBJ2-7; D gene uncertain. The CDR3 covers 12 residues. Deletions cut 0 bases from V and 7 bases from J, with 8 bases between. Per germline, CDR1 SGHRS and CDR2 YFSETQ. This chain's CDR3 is CASSLESREQYF. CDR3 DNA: TGCGCCAGCAGCTTGGAGTCCCGGGAGCAGTACTTC.

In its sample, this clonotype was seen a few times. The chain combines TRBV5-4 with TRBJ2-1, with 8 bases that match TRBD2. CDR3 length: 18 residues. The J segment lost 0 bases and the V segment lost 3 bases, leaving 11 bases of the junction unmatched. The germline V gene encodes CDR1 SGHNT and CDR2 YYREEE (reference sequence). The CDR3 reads CASSWGRGSGDSYNEQFF. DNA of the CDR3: TGTGCCAGCAGCTGGGGGCGGGGTAGCGGGGACTCCTACAATGAGCAGTTCTTC.

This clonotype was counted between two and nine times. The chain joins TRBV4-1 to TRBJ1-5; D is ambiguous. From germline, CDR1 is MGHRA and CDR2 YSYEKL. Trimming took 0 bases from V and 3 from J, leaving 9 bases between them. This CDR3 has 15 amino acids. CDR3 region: CASSQETRPNQPQHF. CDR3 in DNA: TGCGCCAGCAGCCAAGAAACCAGGCCCAATCAGCCCCAGCATTTT.

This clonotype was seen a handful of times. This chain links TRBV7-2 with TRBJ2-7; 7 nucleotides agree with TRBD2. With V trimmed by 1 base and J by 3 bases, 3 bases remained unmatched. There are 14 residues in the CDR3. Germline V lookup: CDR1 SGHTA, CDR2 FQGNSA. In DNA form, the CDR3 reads TGTGCCAGCAGCTTAGGCGGGGGTTTCTACGAGCAGTACTTC. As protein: CASSLGGGFYEQYF.

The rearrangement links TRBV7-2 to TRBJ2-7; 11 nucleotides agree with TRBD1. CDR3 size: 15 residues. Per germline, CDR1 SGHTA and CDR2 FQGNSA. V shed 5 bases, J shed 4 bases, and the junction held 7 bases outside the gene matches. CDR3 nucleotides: TGTGCCAGCAGCCGAGGACAGGGGGCGCGATACGAGCAGTACTTC. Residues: CASSRGQGARYEQYF.

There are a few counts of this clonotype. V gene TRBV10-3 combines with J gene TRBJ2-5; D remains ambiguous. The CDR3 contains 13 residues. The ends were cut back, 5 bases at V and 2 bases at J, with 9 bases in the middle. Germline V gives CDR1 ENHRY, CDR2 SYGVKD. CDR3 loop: CAISNPSQETQYF. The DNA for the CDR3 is TGTGCCATCAGTAATCCCAGTCAAGAGACCCAGTACTTC.

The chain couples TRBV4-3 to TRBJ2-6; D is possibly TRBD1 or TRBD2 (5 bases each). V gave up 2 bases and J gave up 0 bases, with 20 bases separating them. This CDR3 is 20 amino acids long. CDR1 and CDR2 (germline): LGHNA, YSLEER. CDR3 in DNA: TGCGCCAGCAGCCAACTGCACCCCTTAGTGGGGACCTCTGGGGCCAACGTCCTGACTTTC. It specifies CASSQLHPLVGTSGANVLTF.

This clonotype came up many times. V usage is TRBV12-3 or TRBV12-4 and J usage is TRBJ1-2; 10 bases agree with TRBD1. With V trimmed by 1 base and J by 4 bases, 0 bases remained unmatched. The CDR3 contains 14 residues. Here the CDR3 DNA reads TGTGCCAGCAGTTTAGGGACAGGGGGCTATGGCTACACCTTC. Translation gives CASSLGTGGYGYTF.

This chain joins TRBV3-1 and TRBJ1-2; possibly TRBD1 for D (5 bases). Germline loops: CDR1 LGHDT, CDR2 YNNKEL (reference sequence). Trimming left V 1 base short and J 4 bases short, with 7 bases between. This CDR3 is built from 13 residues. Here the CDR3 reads CASSQGQFYGYTF. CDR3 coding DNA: TGTGCCAGCAGCCAAGGACAGTTCTATGGCTACACCTTC.

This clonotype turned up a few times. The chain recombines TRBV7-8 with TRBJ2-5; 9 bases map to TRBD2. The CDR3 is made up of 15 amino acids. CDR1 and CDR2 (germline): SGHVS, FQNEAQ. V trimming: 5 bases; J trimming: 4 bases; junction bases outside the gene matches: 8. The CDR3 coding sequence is TGTGCCAGCAGCGTTCCAGCGGGGGGTTCAGAGACCCAGTACTTC. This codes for CASSVPAGGSETQYF.

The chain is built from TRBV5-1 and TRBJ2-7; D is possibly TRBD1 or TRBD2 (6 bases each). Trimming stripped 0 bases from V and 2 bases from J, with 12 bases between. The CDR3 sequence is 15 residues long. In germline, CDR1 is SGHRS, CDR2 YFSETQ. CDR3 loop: CASSLVAGTTYEQYF. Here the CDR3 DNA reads TGCGCCAGCAGCTTGGTTGCGGGGACAACCTACGAGCAGTACTTC. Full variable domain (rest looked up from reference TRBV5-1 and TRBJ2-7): KAGVTQTPRYLIKTRGQQVTLSCSPISGHRSVSWYQQTPGQGLQFLFEYFSETQRNKGNFPGRFSGRQFSNSRSEMNVSTLELGDSALYLCASSLVAGTTYEQYFGPGTRLTVT.

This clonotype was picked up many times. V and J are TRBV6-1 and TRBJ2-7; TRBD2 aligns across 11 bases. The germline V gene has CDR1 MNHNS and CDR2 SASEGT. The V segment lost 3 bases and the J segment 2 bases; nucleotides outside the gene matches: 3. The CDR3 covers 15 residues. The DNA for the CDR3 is TGTGCCAGCAGTGAGCTAGCGGGGGGTACCTACGAGCAGTACTTC. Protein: CASSELAGGTYEQYF.

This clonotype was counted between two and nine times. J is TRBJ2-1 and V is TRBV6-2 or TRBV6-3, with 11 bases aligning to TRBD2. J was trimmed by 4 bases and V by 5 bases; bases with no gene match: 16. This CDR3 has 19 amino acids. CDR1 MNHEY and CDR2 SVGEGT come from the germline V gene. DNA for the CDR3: TGTGCCAGCAGTAGCCACTCCGGGCTAGCGGGGGGTCCTTACAATGAGCAGTTCTTC. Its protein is CASSSHSGLAGGPYNEQFF.

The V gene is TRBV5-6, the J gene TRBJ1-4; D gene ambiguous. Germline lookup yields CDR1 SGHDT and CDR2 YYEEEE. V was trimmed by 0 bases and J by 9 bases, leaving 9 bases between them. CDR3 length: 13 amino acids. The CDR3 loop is CASSLDRTQKLFF. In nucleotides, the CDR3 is TGTGCCAGCAGCTTGGATCGGACTCAAAAACTGTTTTTT.

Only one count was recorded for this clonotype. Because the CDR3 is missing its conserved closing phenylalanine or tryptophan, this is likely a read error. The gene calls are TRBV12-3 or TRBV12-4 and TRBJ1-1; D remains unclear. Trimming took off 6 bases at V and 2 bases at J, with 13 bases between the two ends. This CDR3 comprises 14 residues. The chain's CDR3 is CASSPGGENTEAFS. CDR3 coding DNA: TGTGCCAGCAGCCCCGGAGGCGAAAACACTGAAGCTTTCTCT.

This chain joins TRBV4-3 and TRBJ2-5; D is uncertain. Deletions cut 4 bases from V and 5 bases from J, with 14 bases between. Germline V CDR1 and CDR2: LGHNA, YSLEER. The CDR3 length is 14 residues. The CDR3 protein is CASSRERGRETQYF. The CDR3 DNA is TGCGCCAGCAGCCGCGAACGAGGTCGGGAGACCCAGTACTTC.

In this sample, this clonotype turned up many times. In DNA form, the CDR3 reads TGTGCCACCAGTGATGCCGACACGTACGAGCAGTACTTC. Amino acids: CATSDADTYEQYF. The J gene is TRBJ2-7, the V gene TRBV24-1; D unresolved. CDR1 is KGHDR and CDR2 is SFDVKD in the germline V gene. The CDR3 runs 13 residues. Deletions cut 3 bases from V and 4 bases from J, with 9 bases between.

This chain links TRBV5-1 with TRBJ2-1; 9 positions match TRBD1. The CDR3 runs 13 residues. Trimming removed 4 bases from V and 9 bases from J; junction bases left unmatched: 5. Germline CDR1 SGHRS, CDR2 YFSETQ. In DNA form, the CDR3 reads TGCGCCAGCAGCGTTGGGACAGGGCTTGAGCAGTTCTTC. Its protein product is CASSVGTGLEQFF.

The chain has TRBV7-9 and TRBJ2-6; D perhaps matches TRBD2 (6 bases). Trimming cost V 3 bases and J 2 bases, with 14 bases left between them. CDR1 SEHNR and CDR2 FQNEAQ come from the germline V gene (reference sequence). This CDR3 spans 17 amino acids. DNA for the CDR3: TGTGCCAGCAGCTTGACCCTCCCGGGGGCTGGGGCCAACGTCCTGACTTTC. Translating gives CASSLTLPGAGANVLTF.

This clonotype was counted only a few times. CDR3 sequence reads: CASSSPKMGTGDPTQYF. CDR3 nucleotide sequence: TGTGCCAGCAGCTCACCAAAGATGGGGACAGGGGATCCTACGCAGTATTTT. This chain links TRBV11-3 with TRBJ2-3, with 10 bases aligning to TRBD1. The germline V gene has CDR1 SGHNT and CDR2 YENEEA. The CDR3 consists of 17 residues. With V trimmed by 4 bases and J by 8 bases, 15 bases remained unmatched.

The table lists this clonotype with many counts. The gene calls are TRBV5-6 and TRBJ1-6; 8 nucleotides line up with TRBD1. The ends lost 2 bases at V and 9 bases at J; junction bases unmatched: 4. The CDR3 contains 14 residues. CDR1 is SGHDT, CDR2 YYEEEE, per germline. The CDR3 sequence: CASSFGQGTSPLHF. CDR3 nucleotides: TGTGCCAGCAGCTTTGGACAGGGTACTTCACCCCTCCACTTT.

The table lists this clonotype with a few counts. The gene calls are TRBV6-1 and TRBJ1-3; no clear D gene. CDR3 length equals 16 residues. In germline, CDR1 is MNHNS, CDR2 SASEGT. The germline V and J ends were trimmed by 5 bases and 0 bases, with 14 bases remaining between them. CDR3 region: CASSPLRTISGNTIYF. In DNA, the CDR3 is TGTGCCAGCAGTCCCCTTAGAACCATCTCTGGAAACACCATATATTTT.

The CDR3 DNA is TGTGCCATCAGTGGAAGTGGTGGATACACCTTC. It is translated as CAISGSGGYTF. The V and J genes are TRBV10-3 and TRBJ1-2, with D unresolved. The CDR3 contains 11 residues. V lost 4 bases and J 11 bases, leaving 11 bases between the germline ends. Germline CDR1 reads ENHRY; CDR2 reads SYGVKD.

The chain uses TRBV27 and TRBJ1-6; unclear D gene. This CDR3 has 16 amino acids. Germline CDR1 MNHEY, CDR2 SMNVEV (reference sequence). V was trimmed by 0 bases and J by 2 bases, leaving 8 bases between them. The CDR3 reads CASSLSPGTYNSPLHF. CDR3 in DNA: TGTGCCAGCAGTTTATCCCCCGGGACCTATAATTCACCCCTCCACTTT.

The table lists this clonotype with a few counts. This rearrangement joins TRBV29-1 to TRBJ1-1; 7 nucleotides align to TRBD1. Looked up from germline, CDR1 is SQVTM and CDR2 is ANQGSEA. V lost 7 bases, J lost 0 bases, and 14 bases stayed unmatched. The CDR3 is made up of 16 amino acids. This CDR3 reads CSGFDPGTDLNTEAFF. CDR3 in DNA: TGCAGCGGTTTTGATCCGGGGACAGACTTGAACACTGAAGCTTTCTTT.

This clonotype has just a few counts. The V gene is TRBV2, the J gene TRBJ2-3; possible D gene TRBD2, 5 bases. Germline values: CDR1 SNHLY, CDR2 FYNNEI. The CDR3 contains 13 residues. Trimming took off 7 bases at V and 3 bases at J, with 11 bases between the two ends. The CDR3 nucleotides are TGTGCCAGCACCAAGCGGATGACAGATACGCAGTATTTT. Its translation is CASTKRMTDTQYF.

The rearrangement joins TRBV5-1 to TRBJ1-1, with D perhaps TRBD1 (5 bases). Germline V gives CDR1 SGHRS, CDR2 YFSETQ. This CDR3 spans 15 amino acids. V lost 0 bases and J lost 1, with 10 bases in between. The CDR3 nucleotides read TGCGCCAGCAGCTTGGGGCAAACAGGGAACACTGAAGCTTTCTTT. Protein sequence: CASSLGQTGNTEAFF.

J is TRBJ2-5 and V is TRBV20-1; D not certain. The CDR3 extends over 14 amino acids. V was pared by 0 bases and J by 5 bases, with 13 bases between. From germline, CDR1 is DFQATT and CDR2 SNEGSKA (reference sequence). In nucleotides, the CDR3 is TGCAGTGCTAGAGATCATGCGTCCGGGGAGACCCAGTACTTC. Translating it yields CSARDHASGETQYF.